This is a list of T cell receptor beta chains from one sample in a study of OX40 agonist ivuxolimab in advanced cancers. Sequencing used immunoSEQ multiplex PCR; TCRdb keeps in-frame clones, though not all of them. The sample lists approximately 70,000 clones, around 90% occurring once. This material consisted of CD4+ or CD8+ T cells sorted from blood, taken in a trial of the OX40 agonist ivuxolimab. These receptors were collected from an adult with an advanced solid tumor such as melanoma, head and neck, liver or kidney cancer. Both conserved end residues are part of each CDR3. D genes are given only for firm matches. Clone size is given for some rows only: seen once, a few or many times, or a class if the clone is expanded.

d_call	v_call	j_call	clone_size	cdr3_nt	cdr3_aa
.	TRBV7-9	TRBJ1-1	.	TGTGCCAGCAGCTCCCCCATGAACACTGAAGCTTTCTTT	CASSSPMNTEAFF
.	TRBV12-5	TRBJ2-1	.	TGTGCTAGTGCGCTCGGCGGGCAATACAATGAGCAGTTCTTC	CASALGGQYNEQFF
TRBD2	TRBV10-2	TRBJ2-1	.	TGCGCCAGCAGTGAGATGCTAGCGGGGGCCTACAATGAGCAGTTCTTC	CASSEMLAGAYNEQFF
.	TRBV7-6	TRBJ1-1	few	TGTGCCAGCAGCCGCTTGGAGAACACTGAAGCTTTCTTT	CASSRLENTEAFF
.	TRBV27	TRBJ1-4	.	TGTGCCAGCAGTTTTACGGGGGCTAATGAAAAACTGTTTTTT	CASSFTGANEKLFF
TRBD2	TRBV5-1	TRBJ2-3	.	TGCGCCAGCAGCCTCCGGGGGGATCGCACAGATACGCAGTATTTT	CASSLRGDRTDTQYF
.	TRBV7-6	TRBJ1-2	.	TGTGCCAGCAGCTTAGTCCGGGACGGGGGGGACTATGGCTACACCTTC	CASSLVRDGGDYGYTF
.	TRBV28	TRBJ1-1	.	TGTGCCAGCCGTATCTTAGGAGGGCTTGAAGCTTTCTTT	CASRILGGLEAFF
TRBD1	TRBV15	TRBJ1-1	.	TGTGCCACCAGCAGAGAGCGAGGGACAGGGGGCTACACTGAAGCTTTCTTT	CATSRERGTGGYTEAFF
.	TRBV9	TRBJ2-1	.	TGTGCCAGCAGCGTACAGGGACTGACTTACAATGAGCAGTTCTTC	CASSVQGLTYNEQFF
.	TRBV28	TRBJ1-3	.	TGTGCCAGCAGTTTTTTAGAGTCTGGAAACACCATATATTTT	CASSFLESGNTIYF
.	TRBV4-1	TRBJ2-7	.	TGCGCCAGCAGCCAACCCGGACTTTCCTACGAGCAGTACTTC	CASSQPGLSYEQYF
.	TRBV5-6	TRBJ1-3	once	TGTGCCAGCAGCTTCCTAAGGACAGTCTCTGGAAACACCATATATTTT	CASSFLRTVSGNTIYF
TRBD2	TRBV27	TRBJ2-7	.	TGTGCCAGCAGTTTATGGGCTAGCGGGAACTCCTACGAGCAGTACTTC	CASSLWASGNSYEQYF
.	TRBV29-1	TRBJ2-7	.	TGCAGCGTTGGGGCCCCCGGAGATTACGAGCAGTACTTC	CSVGAPGDYEQYF
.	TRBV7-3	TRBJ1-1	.	TGTGCCAGCACCCTGGGGGTCAACACTGAAGCTTTCTTT	CASTLGVNTEAFF
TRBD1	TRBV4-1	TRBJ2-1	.	TGCGCCAGCAGCCAAGATGGGACAGAATTCCCCTACAATGAGCAGTTCTTC	CASSQDGTEFPYNEQFF
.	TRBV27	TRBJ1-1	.	TGTGCCAGCAGTTTATGGGACCCCAGTCAAGCTTTCTTT	CASSLWDPSQAFF